A single sample gave rise to the 18 T cell receptor beta chains below, sequenced in a study of blood T cell repertoires in COVID-19. The assay was immunoSEQ multiplex PCR, and TCRdb's table has in-frame clones only and misses some. This table holds nearly 110,000 clones, approximately 88% found once. The sample consisted of peripheral blood. Receptors originate from a man aged 40-55 years with active or convalescent COVID-19.

The chain couples TRBV24-1 to TRBJ1-2; TRBD1 agrees at 10 bases. CDR1 is KGHDR and CDR2 is SFDVKD in the germline V gene. Trimming at V came to 2 bases and at J to 2 bases, leaving 4 bases not matched to a gene. The length of the CDR3 is 16 residues. CDR3 DNA: TGTGCCACCAGTGATTACGAGGGACAGGGGAACTATGGCTACACCTTC. Amino acid sequence: CATSDYEGQGNYGYTF.

CDR3 coding DNA: TGTGCCAGCAGCCGACCAGGGGGTAATGGCTACACCTTC. It translates to CASSRPGGNGYTF. The V and J genes are TRBV7-2 and TRBJ1-2, with 7 bases aligning to TRBD1. The CDR3 runs 13 residues. After removal of 5 bases from V and 6 bases from J, the junction contained 6 bases not matched to a gene. Germline-derived CDR1 and CDR2 are SGHTA and FQGNSA.

The J gene is TRBJ2-3, the V gene TRBV28, with TRBD1 identical over 8 bases. This CDR3 has 13 residues. The V gene's germline CDR1 is MDHEN and CDR2 SYDVKM. The trim removed 7 bases at V and 3 bases at J, leaving 3 bases unmatched. This CDR3 is CASTGGATDTQYF. Here the CDR3 DNA reads TGTGCCAGCACAGGGGGCGCAACAGATACGCAGTATTTT.

V usage is TRBV15 and J usage is TRBJ2-2, with TRBD2 identical over 8 bases. Germline assignment: CDR1 LNHNV and CDR2 YYDKDF (reference sequence). This CDR3 contains 17 residues. V gave up 0 bases and J gave up 6 bases; unmatched junction bases: 9. The CDR3, as DNA: TGTGCCACCAGCAGAGATCTAATTAGCGGGAAGGCCGGGGAGCTGTTTTTT. Its protein product is CATSRDLISGKAGELFF.

The CDR3 sequence: CASSLLSGANTGELFF. The CDR3 DNA follows: TGTGCCAGCAGCTTGTTAAGCGGGGCTAACACCGGGGAGCTGTTTTTT. This sequence joins TRBV5-6 and TRBJ2-2; 7 bases line up with TRBD2. Germline-derived CDR1 and CDR2 are SGHDT and YYEEEE. J lost 2 bases, V lost 1 base, and 5 bases had no gene match. This CDR3 spans 16 amino acids.

J is TRBJ2-1 and V is TRBV5-1; TRBD2 matches 10 bases. Germline assignment: CDR1 SGHRS and CDR2 YFSETQ. V shed 2 bases and J 4 bases; nucleotides not matched to a gene: 9. The CDR3 loop spans 17 amino acids. The CDR3 region has the DNA TGCGCCAGCAGCTTCCTCGCTAGCGGGAGAGCGTACAATGAGCAGTTCTTC. As protein: CASSFLASGRAYNEQFF.

The gene calls are TRBV6-2 or TRBV6-3 and TRBJ1-2, with D tentatively TRBD1 (6 bases). Germline values: CDR1 MNHEY, CDR2 SVGEGT. The ends were cut back, 3 bases at V and 8 bases at J, with 19 bases in the middle. The CDR3 is made up of 15 amino acids. CDR3 sequence: CASSYSDTTGNGYTF. The DNA for the CDR3 is TGTGCCAGCAGTTATTCGGATACCACAGGGAACGGCTACACCTTC.

The CDR3 sequence is CASSQGTGVTGELFF. The CDR3 DNA reads TGCGCCAGCAGCCAAGGGACAGGGGTTACCGGGGAGCTGTTTTTT. The rearrangement links TRBV4-3 to TRBJ2-2, with 9 bases fitting TRBD1. The CDR3 is made up of 15 amino acids. V lost 1 base to trimming and J lost 5 bases; unmatched junction nucleotides: 2. Germline lookup yields CDR1 LGHNA and CDR2 YSLEER.

The CDR3 is CASLQGNEKLFF. Here the CDR3 DNA reads TGTGCCAGCCTACAGGGAAATGAAAAACTGTTTTTT. The V and J genes are TRBV19 and TRBJ1-4, with a tentative D call TRBD1 (6 bases). Trimming removed 9 bases from V and 5 bases from J, with 10 bases in between. CDR3 length: 12 amino acids. Germline CDR1 LNHDA, CDR2 SQIVND (reference sequence).

The rearrangement links TRBV11-2 to TRBJ1-2; 9 nucleotides match TRBD1. From germline, CDR1 is SGHAT and CDR2 FQNNGV. J lost 7 bases, V lost 5 bases, and 5 bases had no gene match. The CDR3 is 13 amino acids. The CDR3 region is CASSRTGEFGYTF. The CDR3 nucleotides read TGTGCCAGCAGCCGGACAGGGGAGTTTGGCTACACCTTC.

V usage is TRBV4-1 and J usage is TRBJ2-1, with TRBD2 matching 11 bases. The germline CDR1 and CDR2 sequences are MGHRA and YSYEKL. Trimming removed 0 bases from V and 5 bases from J; junction bases left unmatched: 9. The CDR3 is 18 amino acids. The CDR3 sequence is CASSQDRAVSGRDNEQFF. CDR3 coding DNA: TGCGCCAGCAGCCAAGATCGGGCAGTTAGCGGGAGGGACAATGAGCAGTTCTTC.

The V call is TRBV7-3, the J call TRBJ2-2; the D gene is possibly TRBD2 (6 bases). V was shortened by 6 bases and J by 3 bases, with 8 bases between the two germline ends. The CDR3 has 13 amino acids. Germline CDR1 SGHTA, CDR2 FQGTGA. CDR3 sequence: CASSSGDTGELFF. CDR3 sequence (DNA): TGTGCCAGCAGTAGCGGAGACACCGGGGAGCTGTTTTTT. Full variable domain (missing parts from reference TRBV7-3 and TRBJ2-2): GAGVSQTPSNKVTEKGKYVELRCDPISGHTALYWYRQSLGQGPEFLIYFQGTGAADDSGLPNDRFFAVRPEGSVSTLKIQRTERGDSAVYLCASSSGDTGELFFGEGSRLTVL.

CDR3 bases: TGTGCCAGCAGCCCTCCCAGGGTTCCCTACTATGGCTACACCTTC. This sequence encodes CASSPPRVPYYGYTF. V is TRBV14 and J is TRBJ1-2, with a weak D call TRBD1 (5 bases). The CDR3 is made up of 15 amino acids. Trimming removed 4 bases at V and 3 bases at J, with 15 bases between. The germline CDR1 and CDR2 sequences are SGHDN and FVKESK.

The chain recombines TRBV30 with TRBJ2-5; D gene ambiguous. Germline CDR1 and CDR2: GTSNPN and SVGIG (reference sequence). Trimming pared 5 bases from V and 0 bases from J, leaving 7 bases between. This CDR3 is 12 amino acids long. The CDR3: CAWGWHQETQYF. The CDR3 nucleotides read TGTGCCTGGGGTTGGCACCAAGAGACCCAGTACTTC.

The gene calls are TRBV5-1 and TRBJ2-1; 7 bases align to TRBD2. V shed 0 bases, J shed 4 bases, and the junction held 7 bases outside the gene matches. The length of the CDR3 is 16 residues. The germline V gene has CDR1 SGHRS and CDR2 YFSETQ. The CDR3 DNA sequence: TGCGCCAGCAGCTTGGAGTCTAGCGGCCAATACAATGAGCAGTTCTTC. This translates into CASSLESSGQYNEQFF.

The V and J genes are TRBV19 and TRBJ1-1; 7 positions agree with TRBD1. Germline trimming cut 4 bases from V and 7 bases from J; bases unmatched to any gene: 12. The CDR3 loop spans 15 amino acids. CDR1 is LNHDA and CDR2 is SQIVND in the germline V gene (reference sequence). The CDR3 DNA is TGTGCCAGTAGTAAGGCGATAGGGGGCGCGGGTGAAGCTTTCTTT. This codes for CASSKAIGGAGEAFF.

The J gene is TRBJ1-1, the V gene TRBV7-6; possible D gene TRBD1, 5 bases. The V end lost 4 bases, the J end lost 7 bases, and 10 bases lay between the germline ends. The CDR3 spans 12 residues. In germline, CDR1 is SGHVS, CDR2 FNYEAQ. The CDR3 here is CASSSGGGEAFF. The DNA of the CDR3 is TGTGCCAGCAGCTCGGGGGGTGGTGAAGCTTTCTTT.

V is TRBV27 and J is TRBJ2-1; TRBD2 is a possible D gene (6 bases). Germline CDR1 reads MNHEY; CDR2 reads SMNVEV (reference sequence). The CDR3 contains 14 residues. V lost 4 bases and J lost 3, with 10 bases in between. For the CDR3, the DNA is TGTGCCAGCAGTTCCGGGGGAAACTACAATGAGCAGTTCTTC. Translating gives CASSSGGNYNEQFF.